These 13 T cell receptor beta chains originate from one sample sequenced in a study of blood T cell repertoires in COVID-19. The assay was immunoSEQ multiplex PCR, and TCRdb's table has in-frame clones only and misses some. The table shows some 510,000 clones, with roughly 90% occurring only once. Sequenced input: PBMCs or T cells enriched from blood (not recorded which). These receptor sequences come from a woman between 40 and 50 years old who had recovered from COVID-19.

The gene calls are TRBV2 and TRBJ1-5; D gene unclear. CDR3 size: 15 residues. Germline-derived CDR1 and CDR2 are SNHLY and FYNNEI. V dropped 6 bases and J dropped 6 bases, with 18 bases sitting between them. CDR3: CASRNRVSGGQPQHF. CDR3 in DNA: TGTGCCAGCAGGAACCGAGTCTCTGGAGGTCAGCCCCAGCATTTT.

This chain uses TRBV29-1 with TRBJ1-2; 10 bases align to TRBD1. The germline V gene has CDR1 SQVTM and CDR2 ANQGSEA. The CDR3 has 16 residues. V lost 6 bases and J lost 4; bases outside the gene matches: 14. The CDR3 bases are TGCAGCGTGTCCGGGACAGGGGCCTCCTCCCCCTATGGCTACACCTTC. Residues: CSVSGTGASSPYGYTF.

The gene calls are TRBV7-9 and TRBJ1-5; a possible D gene is TRBD1 (6 bases). In germline, CDR1 is SEHNR, CDR2 FQNEAQ (reference sequence). V lost 5 bases to trimming and J lost 4 bases, with 15 bases between them. The CDR3 consists of 15 residues. CDR3 sequence reads: CASSPRGGPNQPQHF. The CDR3 coding sequence is TGTGCCAGCAGCCCCCGGGGGGGCCCGAATCAGCCCCAGCATTTT.

The chain employs TRBV5-1 and TRBJ1-2, with D tentatively TRBD1 (5 bases). V lost 4 bases, J lost 1 base, and 17 bases lay in between. Germline V gives CDR1 SGHRS, CDR2 YFSETQ. The length of the CDR3 is 16 residues. CDR3 coding DNA: TGCGCCAGCAGCGAAGATACAGGAGCTAATAACTATGGCTACACCTTC. This translates into CASSEDTGANNYGYTF. Combining the CDR3 with reference TRBV5-1 and TRBJ1-2 gives the whole variable domain KAGVTQTPRYLIKTRGQQVTLSCSPISGHRSVSWYQQTPGQGLQFLFEYFSETQRNKGNFPGRFSGRQFSNSRSEMNVSTLELGDSALYLCASSEDTGANNYGYTFGSGTRLTVV.

The J gene is TRBJ1-5, the V gene TRBV6-6; maybe TRBD1 (5 bases). V lost 4 bases to trimming and J lost 0 bases, with 7 bases between them. The V gene's germline CDR1 is MNHNY and CDR2 SVGAGI (reference sequence). CDR3 length: 14 residues. The CDR3 nucleotides read TGTGCCAGCAGTTTTCAGGGTAGCAATCAGCCCCAGCATTTT. Encoded protein: CASSFQGSNQPQHF.

The DNA for the CDR3 is TGCGCCAGCAGCCTGAGTGGCGGGAGGGTAGGCAATGAGCAGTTCTTC. Protein sequence: CASSLSGGRVGNEQFF. The chain combines TRBV4-1 with TRBJ2-1; TRBD2 matches at 9 bases. The CDR3 covers 16 residues. Germline CDR1 is MGHRA and CDR2 is YSYEKL. Trimming cost V 4 bases and J 6 bases; bases outside gene matches: 10.

The V and J genes are TRBV7-8 and TRBJ1-2; possibly TRBD1 for D (5 bases). Germline CDR1 and CDR2: SGHVS and FQNEAQ. Trimming stripped 0 bases from V and 4 bases from J, with 12 bases between. The CDR3 spans 15 residues. This chain's CDR3 is CASSLAEGVPYGYTF. In nucleotides, the CDR3 is TGTGCCAGCAGCTTAGCCGAAGGGGTACCCTATGGCTACACCTTC.

The chain combines TRBV20-1 with TRBJ2-1; D remains ambiguous. The CDR3 contains 13 residues. Germline V gives CDR1 DFQATT, CDR2 SNEGSKA (reference sequence). V lost 3 bases, J lost 4 bases, and 10 bases lay in between. CDR3 loop: CSASRARYNEQFF. The CDR3 DNA reads as TGCAGTGCTAGTAGAGCGAGGTACAATGAGCAGTTCTTC.

The chain's CDR3 is CASSTVAGGRETQYF. As DNA, the CDR3 is TGTGCCAGTAGTACGGTAGCGGGAGGGCGCGAGACCCAGTACTTC. The chain couples TRBV19 to TRBJ2-5; 11 bases fit TRBD2. This CDR3 has 15 residues. Germline V CDR1 and CDR2: LNHDA, SQIVND (reference sequence). Trimming removed 4 bases from V and 5 bases from J; junction bases left unmatched: 6.

The genes are TRBV25-1 and TRBJ1-4; 7 bases agree with TRBD1. The CDR3 length is 15 residues. The ends lost 5 bases at V and 5 bases at J; junction bases unmatched: 8. Germline lookup yields CDR1 MGHDK and CDR2 SYGVNS. CDR3 DNA: TGTGCCAGCAGTATCTACAGGGGACAGAATGAAAAACTGTTTTTT. As protein: CASSIYRGQNEKLFF.

In nucleotides, the CDR3 is TGTGCCAGCAGTTCTGACAGACTCAATCAGCCCCAGCATTTT. Its protein product is CASSSDRLNQPQHF. The rearrangement uses TRBV28 and TRBJ1-5; D is perhaps TRBD1 (5 bases). CDR1 MDHEN and CDR2 SYDVKM come from the germline V gene. This CDR3 has 14 residues. Between the trimmed V and J ends, which lost 4 bases and 3 bases, there was a span of 10 bases.

CDR3 bases: TGCGCCAGCAGCTTGAGGCTAGCGGGGGGTGTGGATACGCAGTATTTT. It specifies CASSLRLAGGVDTQYF. The rearrangement uses TRBV5-1 and TRBJ2-3; 11 bases line up with TRBD2. V lost 1 base, J lost 6 bases, and 7 bases stayed unmatched. This CDR3 is built from 16 residues. Germline lookup yields CDR1 SGHRS and CDR2 YFSETQ. Drawing the rest from reference TRBV5-1 and TRBJ2-3, the complete variable domain is KAGVTQTPRYLIKTRGQQVTLSCSPISGHRSVSWYQQTPGQGLQFLFEYFSETQRNKGNFPGRFSGRQFSNSRSEMNVSTLELGDSALYLCASSLRLAGGVDTQYFGPGTRLTVL.

The chain is built from TRBV5-1 and TRBJ1-4; 8 bases fit TRBD1. The CDR3 totals 16 residues. Germline values: CDR1 SGHRS, CDR2 YFSETQ. The V segment lost 4 bases and the J segment 3 bases; nucleotides outside the gene matches: 8. Written as DNA, the CDR3 is TGCGCCAGCAGCAAGCAGGGGGCTCGGGCTAATGAAAAACTGTTTTTT. Amino acid sequence: CASSKQGARANEKLFF.